This T cell receptor beta chain was sequenced for a study of T cell responses to AZD1222 COVID-19 vaccine. Study as a whole: Combined were second doses at about 4 or about 12 weeks. Study-level results: Females outnumbered males among donors, who were mostly white British; clonal diversity was possibly underestimated. Baseline seropositives among AZD1222 recipients totaled only five to seven.

Only in-frame clones appear in the TCRdb table, and some are missing; sequencing was by immunoSEQ multiplex PCR. This table has roughly 180,000 clones, about 93% appearing once. As for this clone: The antigen is undetermined.

The CDR3 loop spans 11 amino acids. Per the germline V gene, CDR1 is MNHEY and CDR2 is SVGAGI. Trimming took off 4 bases at V and 8 bases at J, with 8 bases between the two ends. This sample comprised peripheral blood, obtained on day 0 of AZD1222 vaccination. This chain connects TRBV6-5 to TRBJ1-1; D unresolved. The receptor comes from an adult in good health. The CDR3 reads CASSFRSEAFF. CDR3 bases: TGTGCCAGCAGTTTCCGGTCGGAAGCTTTCTTT.